This T cell receptor beta chain was obtained from a study of blood T cell repertoires in COVID-19. Study-wide background: Acute-phase and convalescent COVID-19 samples originated in the United States, Italy and Spain. PBMCs, B-cell-depleted T cells, or T cells provided the cDNA or gDNA that made up the material.

Participant-reported clinical history was the basis for cohort assignment. In the authors' workflow: The assay estimated nucleated cells by amplifying reference gene primers. TCRdb's table, derived via immunoSEQ multiplex PCR, lists solely in-frame clones and lacks some. The D gene and trimming were derived from the DNA, and the V and J assignments and clone size from that table. Of 150,000 to 200,000 clones listed, 75% to 85% are singletons. With 2 bases removed from V and 12 bases from J, the gap between germline ends came to 16 bases. The CDR3 loop spans 13 amino acids. The germline V gene has CDR1 KGHSH and CDR2 LQKENI.

Sequenced input: PBMCs or T cells enriched from blood (not recorded which). The gene calls are TRBV18 and TRBJ1-1, with a tentative D call TRBD1 (5 bases). The sequence was obtained from a middle-aged man who had recovered from COVID-19. The DNA of the CDR3 is TGTGCCAGCTCACCAAGGGACTCGTCGAACCCTTTCTTT. Protein: CASSPRDSSNPFF.